The source of this TCR beta chain is a study of blood T cell repertoires in COVID-19. Study summary: Material from acute and convalescent COVID-19 was sourced from the United States, Italy and Spain. T cells, B-cell-depleted T cells, or PBMCs provided the cDNA or gDNA that served as material.

This table comes from immunoSEQ multiplex PCR, and its TCRdb copy is limited to in-frame clones, with some not included. The sample lists fewer than 150,000 clones, roughly 79% occurring once. Unmatched junction bases numbered 4, after V lost 2 bases and J lost 6 bases. The CDR3 sequence is 15 residues long. Germline assignment: CDR1 MNHEY and CDR2 SMNVEV (reference sequence). The origin of this receptor is a man older than 75 with acute or convalescent COVID-19. The sequenced sample was peripheral blood. The chain employs TRBV27 and TRBJ1-6, with 7 nucleotides matching TRBD1. This CDR3 reads CASSLEGALNSPLHF. The CDR3 region has the DNA TGTGCCAGCAGTTTAGAGGGGGCGCTTAATTCACCCCTCCACTTT.